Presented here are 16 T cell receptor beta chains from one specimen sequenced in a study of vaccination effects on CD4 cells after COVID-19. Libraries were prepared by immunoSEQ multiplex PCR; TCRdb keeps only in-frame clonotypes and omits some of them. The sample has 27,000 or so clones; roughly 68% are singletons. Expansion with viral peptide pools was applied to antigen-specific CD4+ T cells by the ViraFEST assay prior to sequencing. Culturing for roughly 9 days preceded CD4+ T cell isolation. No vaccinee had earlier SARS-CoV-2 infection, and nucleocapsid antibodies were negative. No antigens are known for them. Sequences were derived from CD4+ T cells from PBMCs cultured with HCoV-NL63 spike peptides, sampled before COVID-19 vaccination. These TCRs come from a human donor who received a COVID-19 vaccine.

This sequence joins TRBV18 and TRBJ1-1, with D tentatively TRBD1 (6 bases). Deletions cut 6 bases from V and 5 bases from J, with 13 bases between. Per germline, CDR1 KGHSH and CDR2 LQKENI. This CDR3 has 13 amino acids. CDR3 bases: TGTGCCAGCTCGGGGGCGACGGGAACTGAAGCTTTCTTT. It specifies CASSGATGTEAFF.

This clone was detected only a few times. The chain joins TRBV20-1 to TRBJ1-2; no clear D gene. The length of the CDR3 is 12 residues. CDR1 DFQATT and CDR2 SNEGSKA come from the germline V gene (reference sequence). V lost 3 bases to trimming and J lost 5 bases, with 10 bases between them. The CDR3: CSASGGSYGYTF. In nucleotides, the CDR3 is TGCAGTGCTAGTGGAGGTTCATATGGCTACACCTTC.

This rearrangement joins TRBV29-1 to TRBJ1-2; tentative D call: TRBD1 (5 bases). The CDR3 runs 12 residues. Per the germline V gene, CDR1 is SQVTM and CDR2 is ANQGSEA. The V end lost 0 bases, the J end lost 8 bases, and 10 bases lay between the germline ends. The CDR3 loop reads CSVEDPGRGYTF. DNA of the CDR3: TGCAGCGTTGAAGATCCAGGGAGGGGCTACACCTTC.

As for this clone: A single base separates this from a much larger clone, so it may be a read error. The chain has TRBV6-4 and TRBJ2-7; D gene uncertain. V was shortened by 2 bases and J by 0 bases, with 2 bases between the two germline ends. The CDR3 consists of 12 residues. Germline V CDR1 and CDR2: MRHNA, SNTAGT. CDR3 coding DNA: TGTGCCAGCAGTGACAGCTCCTACGAGCAGTACTTC. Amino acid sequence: CASSDSSYEQYF.

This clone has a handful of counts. CDR3 DNA: TGTGCCAGCAGCTTAGATGGCGTTGGCGCGCTGTTTTTT. It specifies CASSLDGVGALFF. The chain is built from TRBV11-3 and TRBJ2-2; D call uncertain. From germline, CDR1 is SGHNT and CDR2 YENEEA. The CDR3 contains 13 residues. The ends were cut back, 0 bases at V and 13 bases at J, with 12 bases in the middle.

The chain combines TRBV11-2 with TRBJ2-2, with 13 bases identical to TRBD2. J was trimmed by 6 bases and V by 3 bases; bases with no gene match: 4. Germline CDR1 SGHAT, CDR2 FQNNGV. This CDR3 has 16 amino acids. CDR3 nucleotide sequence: TGTGCCAGCAGCTTTCGGACTAGCGGGGGCTCCGGGGAGCTGTTTTTT. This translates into CASSFRTSGGSGELFF.

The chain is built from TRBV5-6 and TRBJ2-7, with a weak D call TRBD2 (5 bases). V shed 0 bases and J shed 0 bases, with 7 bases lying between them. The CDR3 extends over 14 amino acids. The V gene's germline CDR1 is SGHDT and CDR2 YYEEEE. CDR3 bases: TGTGCCAGCAGCTTGGCGGGAATCTCCTACGAGCAGTACTTC. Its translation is CASSLAGISYEQYF.

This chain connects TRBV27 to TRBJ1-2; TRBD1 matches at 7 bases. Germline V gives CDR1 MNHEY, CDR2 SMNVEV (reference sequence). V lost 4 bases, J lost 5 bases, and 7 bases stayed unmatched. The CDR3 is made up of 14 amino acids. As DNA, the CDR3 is TGTGCCAGCAGTTCCCTCGGGACAGAATATGGCTACACCTTC. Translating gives CASSSLGTEYGYTF.

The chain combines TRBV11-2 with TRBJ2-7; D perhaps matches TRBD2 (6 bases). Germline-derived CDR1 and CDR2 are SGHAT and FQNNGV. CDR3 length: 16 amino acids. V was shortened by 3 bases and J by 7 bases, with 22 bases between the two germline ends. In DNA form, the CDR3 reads TGTGCCAGCAGCTTGCGTACCGGGCCGGGCGCGGGAGAGCAGTACTTC. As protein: CASSLRTGPGAGEQYF.

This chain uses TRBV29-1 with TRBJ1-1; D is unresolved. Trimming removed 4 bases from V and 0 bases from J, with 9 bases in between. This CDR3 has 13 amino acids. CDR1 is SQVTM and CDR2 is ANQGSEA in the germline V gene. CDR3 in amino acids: CSVVRTLNTEAFF. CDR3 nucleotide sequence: TGCAGCGTTGTAAGGACCCTGAACACTGAAGCTTTCTTT.

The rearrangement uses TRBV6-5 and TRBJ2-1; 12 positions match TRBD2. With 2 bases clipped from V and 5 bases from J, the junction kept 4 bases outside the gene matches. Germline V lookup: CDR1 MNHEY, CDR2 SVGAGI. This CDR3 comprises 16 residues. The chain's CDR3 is CASSYPRTSGDNEQFF. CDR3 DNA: TGTGCCAGCAGTTACCCTCGGACTAGCGGGGACAATGAGCAGTTCTTC.

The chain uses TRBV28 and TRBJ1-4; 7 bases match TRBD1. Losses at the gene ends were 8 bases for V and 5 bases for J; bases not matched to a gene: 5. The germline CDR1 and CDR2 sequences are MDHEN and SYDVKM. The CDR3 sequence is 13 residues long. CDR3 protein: CASQGDRNEKLFF. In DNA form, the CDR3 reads TGTGCCAGCCAGGGGGACCGGAATGAAAAACTGTTTTTT.

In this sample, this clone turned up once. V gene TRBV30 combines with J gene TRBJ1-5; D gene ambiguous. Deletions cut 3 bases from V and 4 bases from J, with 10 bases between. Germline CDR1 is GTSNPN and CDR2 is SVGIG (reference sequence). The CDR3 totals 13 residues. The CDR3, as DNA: TGTGCCTGGAGAGGCCAACTAAATCAGCCCCAGCATTTT. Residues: CAWRGQLNQPQHF.

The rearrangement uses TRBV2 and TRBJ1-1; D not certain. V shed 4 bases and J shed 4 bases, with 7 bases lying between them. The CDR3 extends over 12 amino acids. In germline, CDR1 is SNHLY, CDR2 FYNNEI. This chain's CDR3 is CASSAARTEAFF. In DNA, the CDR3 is TGTGCCAGCAGTGCGGCGCGCACTGAAGCTTTCTTT.

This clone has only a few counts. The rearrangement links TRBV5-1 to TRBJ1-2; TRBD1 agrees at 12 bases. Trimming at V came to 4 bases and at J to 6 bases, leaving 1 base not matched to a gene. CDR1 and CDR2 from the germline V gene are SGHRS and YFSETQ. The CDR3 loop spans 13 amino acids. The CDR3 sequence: CASSRDRGHGYTF. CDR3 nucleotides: TGCGCCAGCAGCCGGGACAGGGGGCATGGCTACACCTTC.

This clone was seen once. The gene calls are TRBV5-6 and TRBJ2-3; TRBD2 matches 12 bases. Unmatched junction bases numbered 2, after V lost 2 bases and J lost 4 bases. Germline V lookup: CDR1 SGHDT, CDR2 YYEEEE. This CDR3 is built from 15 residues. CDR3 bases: TGTGCCAGCAGCTTCGGACTAGCGGGGTCAGATACGCAGTATTTT. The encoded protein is CASSFGLAGSDTQYF.